This entry features one TCR beta chain sequence. Its cognate antigen is unknown. The data originate from a study of cytomegalovirus exposure and HLA in healthy donors. The PCR was carried out with 60 Vbeta primers and 13 Jbeta primers. Per the authors' pipeline: A later analysis tallied tens of millions of unique TCR beta chains, approximately 11 million of them shared. Only in-frame clones appear in the TCRdb table, and some are missing; sequencing was by immunoSEQ multiplex PCR. V and J calls and clone size are those listed in that table; D and trimming were worked out from the DNA. Here the sample table reports about 130,000 clones. The CDR3 is 13 residues long. V was clipped by 1 base and J by 6 bases, with 8 bases between them. Germline-derived CDR1 and CDR2 are SGHRS and YFSETQ. Study-level findings and limits: Presence/absence analyses took donor sequencing depth as roughly uniform.

The sample consisted of PBMCs. The V gene is TRBV5-1, the J gene TRBJ2-1; D is possibly TRBD2 (5 bases). The TCR originated in a man aged 25 to 40 in good health and CMV-seronegative. CDR3: CASSLTSGNEQFF. CDR3 coding DNA: TGCGCCAGCAGCTTGACTAGTGGCAATGAGCAGTTCTTC. Based on the CDR3 plus reference TRBV5-1 and TRBJ2-1, the full variable domain is KAGVTQTPRYLIKTRGQQVTLSCSPISGHRSVSWYQQTPGQGLQFLFEYFSETQRNKGNFPGRFSGRQFSNSRSEMNVSTLELGDSALYLCASSLTSGNEQFFGPGTRLTVL.